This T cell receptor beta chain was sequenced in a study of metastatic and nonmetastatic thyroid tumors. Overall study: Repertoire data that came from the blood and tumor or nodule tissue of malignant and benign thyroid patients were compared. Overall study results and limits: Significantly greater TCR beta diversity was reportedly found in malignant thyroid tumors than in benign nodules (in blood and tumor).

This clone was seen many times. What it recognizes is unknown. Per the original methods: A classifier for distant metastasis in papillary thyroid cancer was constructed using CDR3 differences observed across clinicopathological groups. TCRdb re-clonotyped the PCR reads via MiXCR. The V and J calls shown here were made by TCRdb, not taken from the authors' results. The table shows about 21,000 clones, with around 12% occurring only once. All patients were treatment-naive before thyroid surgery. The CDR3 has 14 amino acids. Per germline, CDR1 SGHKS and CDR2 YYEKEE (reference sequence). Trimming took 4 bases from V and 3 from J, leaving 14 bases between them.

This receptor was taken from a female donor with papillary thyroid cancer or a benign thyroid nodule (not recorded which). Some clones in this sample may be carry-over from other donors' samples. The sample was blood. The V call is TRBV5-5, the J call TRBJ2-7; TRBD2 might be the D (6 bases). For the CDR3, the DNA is TGTGCCAGCAGCGCCGGGGGAAGGGGCTACGAGCAGTACTTC. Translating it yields CASSAGGRGYEQYF.